The present TCR beta chain was sequenced within a study of cytotoxic CD8 clonotypes in ibrutinib-treated CLL. V lost 6 bases to trimming and J lost 0 bases; unmatched junction nucleotides: 5. Germline CDR1 is MDHEN and CDR2 is SYDVKM. The CDR3 runs 15 residues. Generated by immunoSEQ multiplex PCR, the TCRdb table keeps only in-frame clones and is missing some. The table has over 120,000 clones, 80% seen once. Source: PBMCs, taken after 36 months of ibrutinib treatment. The rearrangement uses TRBV28 and TRBJ1-5, with 7 bases identical to TRBD1. The TCR comes from a human donor with chronic lymphocytic leukemia. The CDR3 sequence: CASRVTGISNQPQHF. CDR3 DNA sequence: TGTGCCAGCAGGGTGACAGGGATTAGCAATCAGCCCCAGCATTTT. Variable domain in full (rest from reference TRBV28 and TRBJ1-5): DVKVTQSSRYLVKRTGEKVFLECVQDMDHENMFWYRQDPGLGLRLIYFSYDVKMKEKGDIPEGYSVSREKKERFSLILESASTNQTSMYLCASRVTGISNQPQHFGDGTRLSIL.